This entry lists 20 T cell receptor beta chains sequenced from one sample in a study of T cells of healthy individuals (dated by TCRdb to the late 2010s). Library prep was done by 5' RACE. Sequenced on an Illumina MiSeq. TCRdb reprocessed the public reads (quality trimming at Q25 with fastp, clone calling with MiXCR) and kept in-frame beta chains. Merged by CDR3 protein, the rows form single entries marked with the most common genes and DNA. This sample is represented by 85,000 to 100,000 distinct CDR3 sequences; 17% of them were singletons. The top ten clonotypes cover 6.2% of the sample. These receptors all stem from a human donor in good health.

This clonotype was counted a few times. The J gene is TRBJ1-6, the V gene TRBV7-9; D not certain. Between the trimmed V and J ends, which lost 1 base and 10 bases, there was a span of 5 bases. In germline, CDR1 is SEHNR, CDR2 FQNEAQ (reference sequence). The CDR3 consists of 12 residues. Written as DNA, the CDR3 is TGTGCCAGCAGCTTAGAGGGCTCACCCCTCCACTTT. As protein: CASSLEGSPLHF.

This clonotype was seen ten or more times. The chain joins TRBV2 to TRBJ1-4; D possibly corresponds to TRBD1 (5 bases). Germline V lookup: CDR1 SNHLY, CDR2 FYNNEI. The CDR3 is 16 residues long. The V end was cut by 6 bases, the J end by 0 bases, with 14 bases between. The CDR3 loop reads CASRRQTAATNEKLFF. CDR3 nucleotides: TGTGCCAGCAGGAGACAGACGGCAGCAACTAATGAAAAACTGTTTTTT.

With regard to this clonotype: A much larger clone lies a single base off, so this may be a read error. This chain connects TRBV18 to TRBJ2-7; D gene uncertain. Germline V gives CDR1 KGHSH, CDR2 LQKENI. V dropped 6 bases and J dropped 6 bases, with 18 bases sitting between them. The CDR3 contains 14 residues. The CDR3 sequence: CASSQLNRPGEQYF. CDR3 DNA sequence: TGTGCCAGCTCTCAACTAAACCGACCCGGCGAGCAGTACTTC.

This chain links TRBV6-6 with TRBJ1-1; D call uncertain. The CDR3 covers 15 residues. Trimming removed 2 bases at V and 0 bases at J, with 10 bases between. From germline, CDR1 is MNHNY and CDR2 SVGAGI (reference sequence). CDR3 region: CASSYRSTVNTEAFF. The CDR3 coding sequence is TGTGCCAGCAGTTACCGTTCGACTGTGAACACTGAAGCTTTCTTT.

The chain uses TRBV28 and TRBJ2-7; D not certain. V gave up 5 bases and J gave up 9 bases, with 11 bases separating them. The CDR3 spans 11 residues. Germline V gene sequence: CDR1 MDHEN, CDR2 SYDVKM. CDR3 sequence: CASSIGRGQYF. The CDR3 DNA is TGTGCCAGCAGTATTGGGCGCGGGCAGTACTTC.

V usage is TRBV6-2 or TRBV6-3 and J usage is TRBJ2-5; D not resolved. Germline V gene data show CDR1 as MNHEY and CDR2 as SVGEGT. There are 13 residues in the CDR3. Trimming shortened V by 2 bases and J by 3 bases, and 7 bases separated the two germline ends. CDR3: CASSYRAEETQYF. Written as DNA, the CDR3 is TGTGCCAGCAGTTACCGGGCGGAAGAGACCCAGTACTTC.

The rearrangement uses TRBV12-3 or TRBV12-4 and TRBJ2-1; D is uncertain. The CDR3 extends over 12 amino acids. The V gene lost 3 bases and the J gene lost 9 bases, with 9 bases spanning the gap. CDR3 loop: CASSFTGGEQFF. In DNA form, the CDR3 reads TGTGCCAGCAGTTTTACTGGTGGTGAGCAGTTCTTC.

The rearrangement uses TRBV12-3 or TRBV12-4 and TRBJ1-1; D unclear. The CDR3 runs 13 residues. Between the trimmed V and J ends, which lost 2 bases and 7 bases, there was a span of 11 bases. The CDR3 nucleotides read TGTGCCAGCAGTTTATACCCCAGCGATGAAGCTTTCTTT. This encodes CASSLYPSDEAFF.

The V gene is TRBV3-1, the J gene TRBJ2-7; 9 positions match TRBD2. The CDR3 is 16 amino acids. Trimming removed 0 bases from V and 0 bases from J; junction bases left unmatched: 3. In germline, CDR1 is LGHDT, CDR2 YNNKEL (reference sequence). CDR3 residues: CASSQEAGGSSYEQYF. CDR3 DNA sequence: TGTGCCAGCAGCCAAGAGGCGGGGGGGAGCTCCTACGAGCAGTACTTC.

The chain uses TRBV9 and TRBJ1-6; D call uncertain. Looked up from germline, CDR1 is SGDLS and CDR2 is YYNGEE. This CDR3 has 14 amino acids. Deletions cut 7 bases from V and 8 bases from J, with 16 bases between. The CDR3 bases are TGTGCCAGCGGTCGCCCTAGTCGGGATTCACCCCTCCACTTT. This translates into CASGRPSRDSPLHF.

This clonotype turned up a few times. The chain employs TRBV11-1 and TRBJ2-1; 12 positions agree with TRBD2. The CDR3 sequence is 14 residues long. CDR1 and CDR2 (germline): SGHAT, FQDESV (reference sequence). Trimming took 7 bases from V and 6 from J; bases not matched to a gene: 4. For the CDR3, the DNA is TGTGCCAGCAAAAAACTAGCGGGGGGCAATGAGCAGTTCTTC. Protein product: CASKKLAGGNEQFF.

This chain links TRBV9 with TRBJ2-3; a weak D match, TRBD2 (6 bases). V was trimmed by 2 bases and J by 3 bases, leaving 16 bases between them. This CDR3 has 16 residues. Germline V CDR1 and CDR2: SGDLS, YYNGEE. CDR3 nucleotides: TGTGCCAGCAGCGTGACCTGGGGCGGGGCAACAGATACGCAGTATTTT. Its translation is CASSVTWGGATDTQYF. Combining the CDR3 with reference TRBV9 and TRBJ2-3 gives the whole variable domain DSGVTQTPKHLITATGQRVTLRCSPRSGDLSVYWYQQSLDQGLQFLIQYYNGEERAKGNILERFSAQQFPDLHSELNLSSLELGDSALYFCASSVTWGGATDTQYFGPGTRLTVL.

This chain connects TRBV5-1 to TRBJ1-2; D perhaps matches TRBD1 (5 bases). Trimming shortened V by 1 base and J by 1 base, and 23 bases separated the two germline ends. The germline CDR1 and CDR2 sequences are SGHRS and YFSETQ. CDR3 length: 19 amino acids. The CDR3 nucleotides read TGCGCCAGCAGCTTGTTCGGGGGACCCAGGAGTCCCAATAACTATGGCTACACCTTC. This encodes CASSLFGGPRSPNNYGYTF.

Many counts were recorded for this clonotype. V is TRBV18 and J is TRBJ2-3; D gene ambiguous. Germline CDR1 KGHSH, CDR2 LQKENI. Trimming cost V 3 bases and J 2 bases, with 15 bases left between them. This CDR3 region has 16 residues. CDR3 in amino acids: CASSPMDATVTDTQYF. The CDR3 DNA follows: TGTGCCAGCTCACCTATGGACGCGACGGTCACAGATACGCAGTATTTT.

The chain links TRBV7-8 to TRBJ1-4; weak D call: TRBD1 (5 bases). V was trimmed by 1 base and J by 7 bases, leaving 13 bases between them. This CDR3 is built from 15 residues. Per the germline V gene, CDR1 is SGHVS and CDR2 is FQNEAQ. The DNA of the CDR3 is TGTGCCAGCAGCTTAGTCGGGGGAGGAGGTGAAAAACTGTTTTTT. It is translated as CASSLVGGGGEKLFF.

This chain uses TRBV5-1 with TRBJ2-7; TRBD1 agrees at 10 bases. Germline trimming cut 4 bases from V and 4 bases from J; bases unmatched to any gene: 5. CDR1 is SGHRS and CDR2 is YFSETQ in the germline V gene. This CDR3 has 14 residues. CDR3: CASSVRDRGYEQYF. CDR3 coding DNA: TGCGCCAGCAGCGTCCGGGACAGGGGTTACGAGCAGTACTTC.

The table lists this clonotype with a few counts. CDR3 bases: TGTGCCAGCAGCTTATTCGGGAGGGGGGCAGATACGCAGTATTTT. Protein: CASSLFGRGADTQYF. The chain couples TRBV7-8 to TRBJ2-3; 8 bases agree with TRBD2. V was pared by 2 bases and J by 4 bases, with 5 bases of the junction left unmatched. This CDR3 region has 15 residues. CDR1 and CDR2 from the germline V gene are SGHVS and FQNEAQ.

V and J are TRBV14 and TRBJ1-6; D unresolved. Trimming took off 0 bases at V and 9 bases at J, with 18 bases between the two ends. The CDR3 has 17 residues. CDR1 is SGHDN, CDR2 FVKESK, per germline. The CDR3 loop is CASSQEYGRGMVSPLHF. CDR3 nucleotides: TGTGCCAGCAGCCAAGAGTACGGGCGGGGAATGGTTTCACCCCTCCACTTT.

This clonotype was observed a few times. This sequence joins TRBV20-1 and TRBJ2-3; TRBD1 matches at 10 bases. From germline, CDR1 is DFQATT and CDR2 SNEGSKA (reference sequence). CDR3 length: 15 amino acids. Trimming cost V 2 bases and J 3 bases; bases outside gene matches: 5. The CDR3 region is CSARSRDRGTDTQYF. The CDR3 nucleotides read TGCAGTGCTAGAAGCCGGGACAGGGGTACAGATACGCAGTATTTT.

This sequence joins TRBV6-5 and TRBJ1-1; D is uncertain. V gave up 0 bases and J gave up 7 bases, with 12 bases separating them. CDR1 is MNHEY, CDR2 SVGAGI, per germline. The CDR3 is 14 residues long. The CDR3 protein is CASSYSSQSCEAFF. In DNA form, the CDR3 reads TGTGCCAGCAGTTACTCTAGCCAGTCATGTGAAGCTTTCTTT.